The 19 T cell receptor beta chains below come from one sample, sequenced in a study of T cell responses to AZD1222 COVID-19 vaccine. Only in-frame clones appear in the TCRdb table, and some are missing; sequencing was by immunoSEQ multiplex PCR. The repertoire holds 100,000 or so clones, more than 85% seen once, with about 1.2% in the top ten. The source was peripheral blood, collected on day 0 of AZD1222 vaccination. The receptors were gathered from an adult in good health.

V gene TRBV6-5 combines with J gene TRBJ2-7; 7 nucleotides agree with TRBD2. This CDR3 region has 14 residues. The V gene end was trimmed by 8 bases and the J gene end by 2 bases; junction bases not matched to a gene: 9. The germline V gene has CDR1 MNHEY and CDR2 SVGAGI. CDR3 bases: TGTGCCAGCTCCAAAACCGGGACTACCTACGAGCAGTACTTC. Translation gives CASSKTGTTYEQYF.

The V gene is TRBV28, the J gene TRBJ2-1, with 11 nucleotides matching TRBD1. V trimming: 10 bases; J trimming: 8 bases; junction bases outside the gene matches: 10. The V gene's germline CDR1 is MDHEN and CDR2 SYDVKM. The CDR3 extends over 14 amino acids. CDR3 protein: CATGGTGGRYEQFF. CDR3 DNA: TGTGCCACAGGAGGGACAGGGGGTAGATATGAGCAGTTCTTC.

The chain joins TRBV29-1 to TRBJ2-5; 7 bases map to TRBD2. The CDR3 length is 15 residues. Trimming at V came to 4 bases and at J to 8 bases, leaving 16 bases not matched to a gene. Germline CDR1 and CDR2: SQVTM and ANQGSEA. For the CDR3, the DNA is TGCAGCGTTGCCGCTAGCGGACAACCCCCCAGAACCCAGTACTTC. It yields the protein CSVAASGQPPRTQYF.

This clone was seen once. In DNA, the CDR3 is TGTGCCAGCAGTTACCGGGGAGGGGTCCAAGGCTACACCTTC. This codes for CASSYRGGVQGYTF. V and J are TRBV6-6 and TRBJ1-2; tentative D call: TRBD1 (5 bases). CDR1 and CDR2 (germline): MNHNY, SVGAGI (reference sequence). Trimming took off 2 bases at V and 8 bases at J, with 15 bases between the two ends. The CDR3 has 14 residues.

This sequence joins TRBV7-3 and TRBJ1-1; D gene unclear. The CDR3 contains 13 residues. V lost 5 bases, J lost 1 base, and 8 bases lay in between. Germline V gene lookup returns CDR1 SGHTA and CDR2 FQGTGA. For the CDR3, the DNA is TGTGCCAGCAGCATCCGGGCGAACACTGAAGCTTTCTTT. This codes for CASSIRANTEAFF. The whole variable domain, filled in from reference TRBV7-3 and TRBJ1-1, reads GAGVSQTPSNKVTEKGKYVELRCDPISGHTALYWYRQSLGQGPEFLIYFQGTGAADDSGLPNDRFFAVRPEGSVSTLKIQRTERGDSAVYLCASSIRANTEAFFGQGTRLTVV.

CDR3 amino acids: CASWGWGSPFAGANVLTF. CDR3 coding DNA: TGTGCCAGCTGGGGCTGGGGATCCCCCTTCGCTGGGGCCAACGTCCTGACTTTC. The chain carries TRBV11-2 and TRBJ2-6, with a possible D match to TRBD1 (5 bases). The CDR3 totals 18 residues. The V end lost 8 bases, the J end lost 2 bases, and 22 bases lay between the germline ends. The germline CDR1 and CDR2 sequences are SGHAT and FQNNGV.

CDR3 DNA sequence: TGTGCCTGGAGTCTCGACAGGGGGCTTGAAAAACTGTTTTTT. Its translation is CAWSLDRGLEKLFF. The V and J genes are TRBV30 and TRBJ1-4; 10 nucleotides agree with TRBD1. From germline, CDR1 is GTSNPN and CDR2 SVGIG (reference sequence). The ends lost 2 bases at V and 7 bases at J; junction bases unmatched: 4. This CDR3 is built from 14 residues. The variable domain in full, completed from reference TRBV30 and TRBJ1-4, reads SQTIHQWPATLVQPVGSPLSLECTVEGTSNPNLYWYRQAAGRGLQLLFYSVGIGQISSEVPQNLSASRPQDRQFILSSKKLLLSDSGFYLCAWSLDRGLEKLFFGSGTQLSVL.

This sequence joins TRBV28 and TRBJ2-2; 13 bases line up with TRBD2. The CDR3 runs to 22 residues. Trimming cost V 4 bases and J 7 bases; bases outside gene matches: 24. Germline V CDR1 and CDR2: MDHEN, SYDVKM. The CDR3: CASSSRQGKGLAGRRVGGELFF. The CDR3 DNA reads as TGTGCCAGCAGTTCCCGACAGGGAAAGGGACTAGCGGGACGGAGGGTAGGCGGGGAGCTGTTTTTT. The full variable domain, completed using reference TRBV28 and TRBJ2-2, is DVKVTQSSRYLVKRTGEKVFLECVQDMDHENMFWYRQDPGLGLRLIYFSYDVKMKEKGDIPEGYSVSREKKERFSLILESASTNQTSMYLCASSSRQGKGLAGRRVGGELFFGEGSRLTVL.

A single count supports this clone. The V and J genes are TRBV5-5 and TRBJ1-3; D uncertain. Between the trimmed V and J ends, which lost 4 bases and 6 bases, there was a span of 17 bases. The germline V gene has CDR1 SGHKS and CDR2 YYEKEE (reference sequence). This CDR3 contains 15 residues. The CDR3, as DNA: TGTGCCAGCAGCCGCATGGGCGGGTCCGAAAACACCATATATTTT. It specifies CASSRMGGSENTIYF.

The V gene is TRBV7-9, the J gene TRBJ2-5, with TRBD1 identical over 9 bases. The germline V gene encodes CDR1 SEHNR and CDR2 FQNEAQ (reference sequence). This CDR3 has 16 amino acids. The V gene end was trimmed by 3 bases and the J gene end by 1 base; junction bases not matched to a gene: 6. CDR3 protein: CASSFDRGMSQETQYF. DNA for the CDR3: TGTGCCAGCAGCTTCGACAGGGGGATGTCCCAAGAGACCCAGTACTTC.

The gene calls are TRBV25-1 and TRBJ1-1, with D tentatively TRBD1 (5 bases). The length of the CDR3 is 17 residues. Trimming took 0 bases from V and 8 from J, leaving 22 bases between them. Germline-derived CDR1 and CDR2 are MGHDK and SYGVNS. CDR3 nucleotide sequence: TGTGCCAGCAGTGAATATACTATATTCAAGGACACGTTCGAAGCTTTCTTT. This encodes CASSEYTIFKDTFEAFF. The full variable domain, its missing parts supplied by reference TRBV25-1 and TRBJ1-1, is EADIYQTPRYLVIGTGKKITLECSQTMGHDKMYWYQQDPGMELHLIHYSYGVNSTEKGDLSSESTVSRIRTEHFPLTLESARPSHTSQYLCASSEYTIFKDTFEAFFGQGTRLTVV.

The V gene is TRBV11-3, the J gene TRBJ2-7, with D tentatively TRBD2 (6 bases). Germline values: CDR1 SGHNT, CDR2 YENEEA. V lost 0 bases to trimming and J lost 9 bases, with 12 bases between them. CDR3 length equals 13 residues. The CDR3 sequence is CASSLDEEGVQYF. The CDR3, as DNA: TGTGCCAGCAGCTTAGATGAGGAGGGTGTGCAGTACTTC. Variable domain in full (rest from reference TRBV11-3 and TRBJ2-7): EAGVVQSPRYKIIEKKQPVAFWCNPISGHNTLYWYLQNLGQGPELLIRYENEEAVDDSQLPKDRFSAERLKGVDSTLKIQPAELGDSAVYLCASSLDEEGVQYFGPGTRLTVT.

The chain links TRBV7-3 to TRBJ2-1; D is ambiguous. The CDR3 covers 16 residues. Germline V gives CDR1 SGHTA, CDR2 FQGTGA. Trimming removed 4 bases at V and 3 bases at J, with 16 bases between. CDR3 protein: CASSSRRADDYNEQFF. The DNA of the CDR3 is TGTGCCAGCAGCTCCCGCCGGGCAGATGACTACAATGAGCAGTTCTTC.

The chain couples TRBV11-3 to TRBJ1-1; 7 bases fit TRBD1. Trimming removed 5 bases from V and 0 bases from J; junction bases left unmatched: 6. Germline CDR1 reads SGHNT; CDR2 reads YENEEA. CDR3 length: 15 amino acids. This CDR3 is CASSPQTGLNTEAFF. CDR3 sequence (DNA): TGTGCCAGCAGCCCGCAGACAGGGTTGAACACTGAAGCTTTCTTT.

The J gene is TRBJ2-7, the V gene TRBV29-1; D is unclear. The CDR3 sequence is 13 residues long. With 2 bases removed from V and 1 base from J, the gap between germline ends came to 9 bases. CDR1 is SQVTM and CDR2 is ANQGSEA in the germline V gene. The DNA for the CDR3 is TGCAGCGTTGAAAAGTTAGCATCCTACGAGCAGTACTTC. It is translated as CSVEKLASYEQYF.

This chain connects TRBV12-3 or TRBV12-4 to TRBJ1-2, with no clear D. This CDR3 spans 13 amino acids. V gave up 5 bases and J gave up 4 bases, with 11 bases separating them. The CDR3 bases are TGTGCCAGCAGTCTTGGGTCCTCCTATGGCTACACCTTC. Its translation is CASSLGSSYGYTF.

The chain combines TRBV15 with TRBJ1-2; TRBD1 agrees at 7 bases. The CDR3 has 16 residues. J was trimmed by 8 bases and V by 0 bases; bases with no gene match: 12. Germline values: CDR1 LNHNV, CDR2 YYDKDF (reference sequence). The CDR3 bases are TGTGCCACCAGCAGAGATCGGGTTGTAACAGGGGTCGGCTACACCTTC. It is translated as CATSRDRVVTGVGYTF.

The rearrangement uses TRBV30 and TRBJ1-3, with D hard to call. The CDR3 runs 14 residues. Germline CDR1 reads GTSNPN; CDR2 reads SVGIG (reference sequence). V lost 4 bases and J 0 bases, leaving 10 bases between the germline ends. The CDR3, as DNA: TGTGCCTGGACTCCAGGAGGCTCTGGAAACACCATATATTTT. This encodes CAWTPGGSGNTIYF.

V gene TRBV6-4 combines with J gene TRBJ1-1; 8 nucleotides agree with TRBD1. Germline V lookup: CDR1 MRHNA, CDR2 SNTAGT. This CDR3 region has 14 residues. V was pared by 6 bases and J by 0 bases, with 3 bases of the junction left unmatched. The CDR3 sequence is CASRPDRVNTEAFF. CDR3 bases: TGTGCCAGCAGACCGGACAGGGTGAACACTGAAGCTTTCTTT.